A selection of T cell receptor beta chains follows, all from one sample in a study of T-cell reconstitution after alpha-beta-depleted transplantation in children. TCRdb ran MiXCR on the PCR reads and lists one entry per CDR3 protein. The table shows some 590,000 distinct CDR3 sequences, with about 10% occurring only once. The material sequenced was PBMCs from the stem cell graft donor, taken from the stem cell graft. These receptors were taken from a human donor who donated a stem cell graft to a child with acute myeloid leukemia. Each CDR3 is given with its conserved first and last residue. D genes are given only for firm matches. Where a row states a size, it is once, few, many or the class of an expanded clone; other rows omit it.

V gene	D gene	J gene	clone size	CDR3 protein	CDR3 DNA
TRBV5-6	NA	TRBJ2-3	many	CASSSGGADTQYF	TGTGCCAGCAGCTCTGGAGGGGCAGATACGCAGTATTTT
TRBV7-2	TRBD2	TRBJ2-1	NA	CASSFPSGRGGNEQFF	TGTGCCAGCAGCTTCCCCTCGGGAAGGGGAGGGAATGAGCAGTTCTTC
TRBV9	NA	TRBJ1-2	few	CASSNPQGASYGYTF	TGTGCCAGCAGCAACCCACAGGGAGCGAGCTATGGCTACACCTTC
TRBV12-3/TRBV12-4	NA	TRBJ2-3	NA	CASSASHTDTQYF	TGTGCCAGCAGCGCCTCCCACACAGATACGCAGTATTTT
TRBV6-2/TRBV6-3	TRBD2	TRBJ2-1	few	CASSSVSGTNYNEQFF	TGTGCCAGCAGTTCAGTAAGCGGGACCAACTACAATGAGCAGTTCTTC
TRBV6-5	NA	TRBJ2-1	NA	CASSYSRVFREYNEQFF	TGTGCCAGCAGTTACTCTCGGGTCTTCCGGGAATACAATGAGCAGTTCTTC
TRBV5-4	TRBD2	TRBJ2-3	NA	CASSLKTSGRGSTDTQYF	TGTGCCAGCAGCTTAAAAACTAGCGGGAGGGGTAGCACAGATACGCAGTATTTT
TRBV20-1	NA	TRBJ2-1	NA	CSARSWSGILYNEQFF	TGCAGTGCTAGGAGCTGGAGCGGAATCCTTTACAATGAGCAGTTCTTC
TRBV7-2	NA	TRBJ2-2	many	CASSLRPAGELFF	TGTGCCAGCAGCTTAAGGCCAGCGGGGGAGCTGTTTTTT
TRBV7-9	NA	TRBJ1-6	few	CASSAADSINSPLHF	TGTGCCAGCAGCGCCGCGGACAGTATTAATTCACCCCTCCACTTT
TRBV28	NA	TRBJ2-7	few	CASRNTGGHEQYF	TGTGCCAGCAGAAATACCGGGGGCCACGAGCAGTACTTC
TRBV7-9	NA	TRBJ2-6	few	CASSIGGGAGANVLTF	TGTGCCAGCAGCATCGGAGGAGGGGCCGGGGCCAACGTCCTGACTTTC
TRBV29-1	TRBD2	TRBJ2-1	few	CSVTSGRGEQFF	TGCAGCGTTACTAGCGGGAGGGGTGAGCAGTTCTTC
TRBV15	NA	TRBJ2-3	few	CATSRGGHGGTDTQYF	TGTGCCACCAGCAGAGGCGGGCACGGGGGCACAGATACGCAGTATTTT
TRBV5-1	TRBD2	TRBJ2-7	few	CASSLRAPSGRGSYEQYF	TGCGCCAGCAGCTTGAGGGCACCTAGCGGGAGAGGTTCCTACGAGCAGTACTTC
TRBV3-1	NA	TRBJ2-2	NA	CASSRLDLPSGELFF	TGTGCCAGCAGCCGCCTGGACTTACCGTCCGGGGAGCTGTTTTTT
TRBV10-3	TRBD2	TRBJ2-3	few	CAISESTSGRSSTDTQYF	TGTGCCATCAGTGAGTCGACTAGCGGGAGATCCAGTACAGATACGCAGTATTTT
TRBV12-3/TRBV12-4	NA	TRBJ2-3	many	CASRQGTDTQYF	TGTGCCAGCCGACAGGGCACAGATACGCAGTATTTT
TRBV6-4	TRBD1	TRBJ2-3	few	CASSIEQGASDTQYF	TGTGCCAGCAGTATCGAACAGGGGGCTTCAGATACGCAGTATTTT
TRBV29-1	TRBD2	TRBJ2-7	many	CSVVTSGSYEQYF	TGCAGCGTTGTTACTAGCGGCTCCTACGAGCAGTACTTC
TRBV20-1	NA	TRBJ2-7	NA	CSARGDSDEQYF	TGCAGTGCTAGAGGCGACAGCGACGAGCAGTACTTC
TRBV6-5	NA	TRBJ2-3	few	CASSYPVGGPTDTQYF	TGTGCCAGCAGTTACCCGGTCGGAGGACCCACAGATACGCAGTATTTT
TRBV20-1	TRBD1	TRBJ2-5	few	CSANEGQGTQETQYF	TGCAGTGCTAACGAAGGACAGGGGACTCAAGAGACCCAGTACTTC
TRBV2	NA	TRBJ1-6	many	CASSVGSPVRSPLHF	TGTGCCAGCAGTGTGGGGTCTCCCGTGCGTTCACCCCTCCACTTT
TRBV4-3	TRBD1	TRBJ2-7	few	CASSRGQGKYEQYF	TGCGCCAGCAGCCGGGGACAGGGAAAATACGAGCAGTACTTC
TRBV12-3/TRBV12-4	TRBD2	TRBJ2-1	few	CASSRALGVSGMTYNEQFF	TGTGCCAGCAGTAGAGCGCTCGGGGTGAGCGGGATGACCTACAATGAGCAGTTCTTC